A few counts support the clone carrying this T cell receptor (beta chain). Antigen: not known. This record belongs to a study of vaccination and CD4 T cells after COVID-19. Study details: The cells were exposed to overlapping spike peptides originating from SARS-CoV-2, HCoV-NL63, HCoV-OC43 and HCoV-229E for stimulation.

Sequence data for DNA of cultured CD4+ T cells were generated by the Oncomine TCR Beta short-read assay. TCRdb reanalysed the PCR reads using MiXCR and keeps one entry per CDR3 protein. This sample has about 6,900 distinct CDR3 sequences; 52% occur once, and the top ten carry roughly 30%. V lost 7 bases to trimming and J lost 3 bases; unmatched junction nucleotides: 7. This CDR3 contains 15 residues. Germline V gene data show CDR1 as SNHLY and CDR2 as FYNNEI. Treatment in this sample: roughly ten-day PBMC culture with coronavirus spike peptide pools or control peptides (ViraFEST assay). It was before the COVID-19 pandemic (2011-2018) that the unexposed donor's CD4+ T cells were collected. Following expansion of antigen-specific T cells with peptide pools, ViraFEST then sequenced TCRs.

This clonotype originated in a human donor in good health. Sequenced material: CD4+ T cells from blood, cultured in vitro. The chain is built from TRBV2 and TRBJ1-5; 9 positions agree with TRBD1. CDR3 residues: CASKEQGAINQPQHF. CDR3 DNA sequence: TGTGCCAGCAAGGAACAGGGGGCTATCAATCAGCCCCAGCATTTT.